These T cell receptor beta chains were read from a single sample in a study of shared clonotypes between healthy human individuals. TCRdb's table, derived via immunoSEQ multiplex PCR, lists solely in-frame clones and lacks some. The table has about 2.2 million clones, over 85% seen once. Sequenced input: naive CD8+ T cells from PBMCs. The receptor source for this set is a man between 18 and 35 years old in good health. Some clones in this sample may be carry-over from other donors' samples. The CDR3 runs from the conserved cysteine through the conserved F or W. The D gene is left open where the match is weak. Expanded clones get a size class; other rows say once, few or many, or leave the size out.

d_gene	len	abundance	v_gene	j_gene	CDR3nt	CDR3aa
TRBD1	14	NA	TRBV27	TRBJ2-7	TGTGCCAGCAGGATACAGGGGATCTCCTACGAGCAGTACTTC	CASRIQGISYEQYF
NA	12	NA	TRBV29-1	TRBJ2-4	TGCAGCGTCCAGGACACGAAAAACATTCAGTACTTC	CSVQDTKNIQYF
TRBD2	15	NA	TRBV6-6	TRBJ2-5	TGTGCCAGCGAACCGGGACTAGCGGGAGTAGAGACCCAGTACTTC	CASEPGLAGVETQYF
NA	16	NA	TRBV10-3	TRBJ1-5	TGTGCCATCAGTGAGTCCCTGGCTTACAGCAATCAGCCCCAGCATTTT	CAISESLAYSNQPQHF
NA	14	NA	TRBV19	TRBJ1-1	TGTGCCAGTACCATCCTTGGTGGGGGCTCTGGGGCTTTCTTT	CASTILGGGSGAFF
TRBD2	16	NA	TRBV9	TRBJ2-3	TGTGCCAGCAGCGCCCAAGCGGGAGGGGTTACAGATACGCAGTATTTT	CASSAQAGGVTDTQYF
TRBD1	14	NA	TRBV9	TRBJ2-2	TGTGCCAGCAGCGGGAGGACAGGGTTCGGGGAGCTGTTTTTT	CASSGRTGFGELFF
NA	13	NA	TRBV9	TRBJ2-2	TGTGCCAGCAGCCCCCCAGCCACCGGGGAGCTGTTTTTT	CASSPPATGELFF
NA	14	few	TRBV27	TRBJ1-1	TGTGCCAGCAGCTCCCTGGTGGGTATCACTGAAGCTTTCTTT	CASSSLVGITEAFF
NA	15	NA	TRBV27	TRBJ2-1	TGTGCCAGCAGTTTATTGGTGGGCCTAGGGAATGAGCAGTTCTTC	CASSLLVGLGNEQFF
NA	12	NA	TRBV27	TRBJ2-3	TGTGCCAGCAGTTCTGGGGGCGGATCGCAGTATTTT	CASSSGGGSQYF
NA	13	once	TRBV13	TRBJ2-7	TGTGCCAGCAGCTCACAGGGATCCTACGAGCAGTACTTC	CASSSQGSYEQYF
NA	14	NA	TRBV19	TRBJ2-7	TGTGCCAGTAGTATCGGGTTTGGAGGCTACGAGCAGTACTTC	CASSIGFGGYEQYF
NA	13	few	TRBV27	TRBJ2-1	TGTGCCAGCAGTTTATCCTCATACAATGAGCAGTTCTTC	CASSLSSYNEQFF
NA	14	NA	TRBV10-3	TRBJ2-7	TGTGCCATCAGTGTAGGACGGGGCCTCTACGAGCAGTACTTC	CAISVGRGLYEQYF
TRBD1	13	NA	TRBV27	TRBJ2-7	TGTGCCAGCAGTCTCCGGGACAGCTACGAGCAGTACTTC	CASSLRDSYEQYF
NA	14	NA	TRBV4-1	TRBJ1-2	TGCGCCAGCAGCCAAGTGGCGGGTTACTATGGCTACACCTTC	CASSQVAGYYGYTF
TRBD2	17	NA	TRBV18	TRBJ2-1	TGTGCCAGCTCACCACCTGGCCTAGCGGGATCCTACAATGAGCAGTTCTTC	CASSPPGLAGSYNEQFF
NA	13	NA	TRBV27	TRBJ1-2	TGTGCCAGCAGTTTAGCCGGGGGAAATGGCTACACCTTC	CASSLAGGNGYTF
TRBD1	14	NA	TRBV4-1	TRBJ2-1	TGCGCCAGCAGCCAGGACAGGGCGTACAATGAGCAGTTCTTC	CASSQDRAYNEQFF
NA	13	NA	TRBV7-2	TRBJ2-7	TGTGCCCTCCGGGACACCAGCTCCTACGAGCAGTACTTC	CALRDTSSYEQYF
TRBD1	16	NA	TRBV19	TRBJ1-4	TGTGCCAGTAGTAGTTTTAAGTGGACAGGGGCAGAAAAACTGTTTTTT	CASSSFKWTGAEKLFF
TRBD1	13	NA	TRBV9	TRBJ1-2	TGTGCCAGCAGCGAGGGGGCCAGCTATGGCTACACCTTC	CASSEGASYGYTF
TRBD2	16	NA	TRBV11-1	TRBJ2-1	TGTGCCAGCAGCGCCCGAGCTAGCGGACTATACAATGAGCAGTTCTTC	CASSARASGLYNEQFF
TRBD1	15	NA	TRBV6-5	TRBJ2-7	TGTGCCAGCAGCCCATCCGGGACAGGGTTTAACGAGCAGTACTTC	CASSPSGTGFNEQYF
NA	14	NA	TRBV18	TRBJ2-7	TGTGCCAGCTCACCACCCGTGGGGCGGGACGAGCAGTACTTC	CASSPPVGRDEQYF
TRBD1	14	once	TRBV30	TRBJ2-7	TGTGCCTGGAGTCGAGCGACAGGGATCCACGAGCAGTACTTC	CAWSRATGIHEQYF
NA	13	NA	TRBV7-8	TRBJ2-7	TGTGCCAGCAGCCGCCCGTATGGGGGCGAGCAGTACTTC	CASSRPYGGEQYF
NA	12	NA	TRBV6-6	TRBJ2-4	TGTGCCAGCAGTCGAGGGAAAAACATTCAGTACTTC	CASSRGKNIQYF
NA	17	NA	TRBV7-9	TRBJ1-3	TGTGCCAGCAGCTTCGGGGGTCCACGCTTCTCTGGAAACACCATATATTTT	CASSFGGPRFSGNTIYF
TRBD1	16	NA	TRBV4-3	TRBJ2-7	TGCGCCAGCAGCCAAGTTGGGTGCAGGGGGCTCTACGAGCAGTACTTC	CASSQVGCRGLYEQYF
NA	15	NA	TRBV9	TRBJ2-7	TGTGCCAGCAGCGTAGGAGTGGGGGGAGCCTACGAGCAGTACTTC	CASSVGVGGAYEQYF
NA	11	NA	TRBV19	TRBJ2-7	TGTGCCAGTAGTTTTGGGGCCGAGCAGTACTTC	CASSFGAEQYF
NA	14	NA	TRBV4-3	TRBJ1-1	TGCGCCAGCAGCCCCGCCGGTGAGCAGGCTGAAGCTTTCTTT	CASSPAGEQAEAFF
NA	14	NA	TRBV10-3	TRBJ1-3	TGTGCCATCAGTGAAGGGCTCTCTGGAAACACCATATATTTT	CAISEGLSGNTIYF
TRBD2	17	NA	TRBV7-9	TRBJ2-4	TGTGCCACCCAGGGACTAGCGGAAAACCTAGCCAAAAACATTCAGTACTTC	CATQGLAENLAKNIQYF
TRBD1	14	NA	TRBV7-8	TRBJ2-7	TGTGCCAGCAGCTTATCAGGGGGCGGCTACGAGCAGTACTTC	CASSLSGGGYEQYF
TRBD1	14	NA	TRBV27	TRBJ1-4	TGTGCCAGCAGTTCGACAGGGACTAATGAAAAACTGTTTTTT	CASSSTGTNEKLFF
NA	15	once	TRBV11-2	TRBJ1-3	TGTGCCAGCAGCTTAGTTTTTTGGGGGCCGAACACCATATATTTT	CASSLVFWGPNTIYF
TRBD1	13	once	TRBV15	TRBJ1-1	TGTGCCACCAGCCACGGACAGGACACTGAAGCTTTCTTT	CATSHGQDTEAFF
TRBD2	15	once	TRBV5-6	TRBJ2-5	TGTGCCAGCACGGGGCGCGGGAGCCACCAAGAGACCCAGTACTTC	CASTGRGSHQETQYF
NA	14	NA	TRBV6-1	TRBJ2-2	TGTGCCAGCAGTGTCTGGTCGAAGTCCGGGGAGCTGTTTTTT	CASSVWSKSGELFF
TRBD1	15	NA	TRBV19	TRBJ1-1	TGTGCCAGTAGTACGGACAGGGAGGGGAACACTGAAGCTTTCTTT	CASSTDREGNTEAFF
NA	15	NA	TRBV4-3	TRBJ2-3	TGCGCCAGCAGCCAAGCGAAGCGGGTCACAGATACGCAGTATTTT	CASSQAKRVTDTQYF
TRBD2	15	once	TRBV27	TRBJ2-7	TGTGCCAGCAGTTTATTGCTAGCGGGAGTCGGGGAGCAGTACTTC	CASSLLLAGVGEQYF